This T cell receptor beta chain came from a study of blood T cell repertoires in COVID-19. Study at large: Whether acute or convalescent, the COVID-19 samples came from the United States, Italy and Spain. Sources were T cells, B-cell-depleted T cells, or PBMCs; the material itself was cDNA or gDNA.

As originally analysed: Estimates of nucleated cell counts were drawn from the amplification of reference gene primers. Sequencing was performed with immunoSEQ multiplex PCR; in TCRdb, only in-frame clones are kept and a portion is missing. Clone size and the V and J calls come from that table; the DNA yielded D and trimming. Of some 200,000 clones detected, about 81% appear once; the ten largest clones hold approximately 14%. V lost 0 bases and J 2 bases, leaving 11 bases between the germline ends. CDR3 length equals 15 residues. CDR1 SGDLS and CDR2 YYNGEE come from the germline V gene. The receptor was isolated from a man aged 25-40 years with active or convalescent COVID-19. The sequencing sample was made of peripheral blood. The chain is built from TRBV9 and TRBJ1-1, with D perhaps matching TRBD1 (5 bases). The CDR3 DNA is TGTGCCAGCAGCGTAGGAATACAGGTAAACACTGAAGCTTTCTTT. This codes for CASSVGIQVNTEAFF.